The 7 T cell receptor beta chains below come from one sample, sequenced in a study of T-cell reconstitution after alpha-beta-depleted transplantation in children. The TCRbeta library was prepared with unique molecular identifiers. TCRdb recomputed calls from the PCR reads with MiXCR, one row per CDR3 protein. Among around 700,000 distinct CDR3 sequences, around 13% were seen once, and the ten largest hold 0.79%. Sequenced material: PBMCs, taken before TCRalphabeta/CD19-depleted stem cell transplant. These TCRs come from a girl aged 2-10 years with congenital amegakaryocytic thrombocytopenia, due to receive a stem cell transplant.

This clonotype came up many times. The chain employs TRBV15 and TRBJ2-3; 7 bases agree with TRBD2. From germline, CDR1 is LNHNV and CDR2 YYDKDF (reference sequence). This CDR3 is 16 amino acids long. V gave up 3 bases and J gave up 4 bases; unmatched junction bases: 10. The DNA for the CDR3 is TGTGCCACCAGCAGGCGGAGCGGGACGGGGCCAGATACGCAGTATTTT. It specifies CATSRRSGTGPDTQYF.

This clonotype was found a few times. CDR3 nucleotides: TGTGCCAGCAGCTTAGGACTAGCGGGAGGGTATGATACGCAGTATTTT. It is translated as CASSLGLAGGYDTQYF. The V and J genes are TRBV7-3 and TRBJ2-3; 15 nucleotides align to TRBD2. Looked up from germline, CDR1 is SGHTA and CDR2 is FQGTGA. This CDR3 region has 16 residues. V lost 2 bases, J lost 6 bases, and 3 bases stayed unmatched.

This clonotype was picked up many times. This chain uses TRBV12-5 with TRBJ2-1; D gene unclear. From germline, CDR1 is LGHNT and CDR2 FRNRAP. Trimming pared 1 base from V and 11 bases from J, leaving 6 bases between. The CDR3 is 11 residues long. The CDR3 loop is CASGLDAQQFF. The CDR3 DNA follows: TGTGCTAGTGGTTTGGACGCCCAGCAGTTCTTC.

This clonotype has a handful of counts. This rearrangement joins TRBV11-2 to TRBJ2-1, with D uncertain. Germline CDR1 reads SGHAT; CDR2 reads FQNNGV. V lost 0 bases and J lost 4, with 10 bases in between. This CDR3 spans 15 amino acids. This CDR3 is CASSLDRNGYNEQFF. The CDR3 DNA follows: TGTGCCAGCAGCTTAGACAGGAATGGTTACAATGAGCAGTTCTTC.

In its sample, this clonotype was seen a few times. V usage is TRBV24-1 and J usage is TRBJ2-5, with 9 bases lining up with TRBD1. V lost 3 bases to trimming and J lost 0 bases; unmatched junction nucleotides: 4. The CDR3 has 16 amino acids. Germline CDR1 and CDR2: KGHDR and SFDVKD. The CDR3 is CATSDHRTGDQETQYF. The CDR3 DNA sequence: TGTGCCACCAGTGATCATCGGACAGGGGACCAAGAGACCCAGTACTTC.

This clonotype was seen only a few times. The CDR3 DNA reads TGTGCCAGCAGCGCGTCCGGGCTAGCGATCTACAATGAGCAGTTCTTC. As protein: CASSASGLAIYNEQFF. The chain uses TRBV9 and TRBJ2-1, with D tentatively TRBD2 (6 bases). Germline V gives CDR1 SGDLS, CDR2 YYNGEE. The CDR3 is made up of 16 amino acids. Trimming shortened V by 3 bases and J by 3 bases, and 16 bases separated the two germline ends.

In its sample, this clonotype was seen a few times. The CDR3 reads CASSLWPLSSGANVLTF. The CDR3, as DNA: TGTGCCAGCAGTTTATGGCCGCTGTCCTCTGGGGCCAACGTCCTGACTTTC. The chain employs TRBV12-3 or TRBV12-4 and TRBJ2-6; D is unclear. Trimming took 2 bases from V and 0 from J, leaving 11 bases between them. The CDR3 spans 17 residues.